A single sample is the source of the 30 T cell receptor beta chains below, sequenced in a study of blood T cell repertoires in COVID-19. Clones were sequenced by immunoSEQ multiplex PCR, and TCRdb holds only the in-frame ones, with some missing. The sample has about 140,000 clones; almost 80% are singletons. Sequenced: PBMCs or T cells enriched from blood (not recorded which). The receptors stem from a woman aged 50 to 65 who had recovered from COVID-19.

This clone came up a few times. The chain uses TRBV6-5 and TRBJ2-1; the match to TRBD1 covers 8 bases. This CDR3 is 15 amino acids long. With 5 bases clipped from V and 5 bases from J, the junction kept 8 bases outside the gene matches. Per germline, CDR1 MNHEY and CDR2 SVGAGI. The CDR3 bases are TGTGCCAGCAGTCCCCCGGACAGGGCCCACAATGAGCAGTTCTTC. Encoded protein: CASSPPDRAHNEQFF.

The rearrangement uses TRBV19 and TRBJ2-1; TRBD1 is a possible D gene (5 bases). The CDR3 is made up of 13 amino acids. Trimming took off 9 bases at V and 8 bases at J, with 17 bases between the two ends. Germline assignment: CDR1 LNHDA and CDR2 SQIVND (reference sequence). The CDR3, as DNA: TGTGCCAGCACTCAGGGCCCCTTCGATGAGCAGTTCTTC. It yields the protein CASTQGPFDEQFF.

A few counts support this clone. The J gene is TRBJ2-7, the V gene TRBV5-1, with no clear D. Germline CDR1 is SGHRS and CDR2 is YFSETQ. V was pared by 5 bases and J by 3 bases, with 6 bases between. The CDR3 extends over 11 amino acids. Here the CDR3 DNA reads TGCGCCAGCAGATATCGCTACGAGCAGTACTTC. Translated: CASRYRYEQYF.

The chain is built from TRBV5-1 and TRBJ2-7; perhaps TRBD2 as D (7 bases). This CDR3 spans 15 amino acids. Germline V gene lookup returns CDR1 SGHRS and CDR2 YFSETQ. V was shortened by 5 bases and J by 6 bases, with 21 bases between the two germline ends. The CDR3 nucleotides read TGCGCCAGCAGGTCCTCGGGGGGCGCAGTTACCGAGCAGTACTTC. Amino acids: CASRSSGGAVTEQYF.

This chain links TRBV7-3 with TRBJ1-6; D is undetermined. V gave up 5 bases and J gave up 8 bases, with 10 bases separating them. Germline lookup yields CDR1 SGHTA and CDR2 FQGTGA. The length of the CDR3 is 13 residues. CDR3 bases: TGTGCCAGCAGCCCGGTGAATCATTCACCCCTCCACTTT. It translates to CASSPVNHSPLHF.

The chain carries TRBV11-2 and TRBJ1-1; D remains ambiguous. There are 14 residues in the CDR3. Germline lookup yields CDR1 SGHAT and CDR2 FQNNGV. The V end was cut by 0 bases, the J end by 1 base, with 6 bases between. The chain's CDR3 is CASSLEGANTEAFF. The CDR3 DNA sequence: TGTGCCAGCAGCTTAGAGGGAGCGAACACTGAAGCTTTCTTT. Based on the CDR3 plus reference TRBV11-2 and TRBJ1-1, the full variable domain is EAGVAQSPRYKIIEKRQSVAFWCNPISGHATLYWYQQILGQGPKLLIQFQNNGVVDDSQLPKDRFSAERLKGVDSTLKIQPAKLEDSAVYLCASSLEGANTEAFFGQGTRLTVV.

The J gene is TRBJ2-3, the V gene TRBV25-1; 9 bases align to TRBD2. Germline V gene lookup returns CDR1 MGHDK and CDR2 SYGVNS. V trimming: 7 bases; J trimming: 6 bases; junction bases outside the gene matches: 8. The CDR3 extends over 14 amino acids. The CDR3 spells CASTWREGLDTQYF. The CDR3 DNA reads TGTGCCAGCACATGGCGGGAGGGCCTTGATACGCAGTATTTT.

This chain uses TRBV3-1 (or the pseudogene TRBV3-2) with TRBJ2-1; D is possibly TRBD2 (5 bases). Germline V CDR1 and CDR2: LGHDT, YNNKEL (reference sequence). The CDR3 length is 16 residues. V was clipped by 4 bases and J by 2 bases, with 15 bases between them. The CDR3 DNA reads as TGTGCCAGCAGCCCCGGCGGGTCTTGGGCCTACAATGAGCAGTTCTTC. Translated: CASSPGGSWAYNEQFF.

CDR3 nucleotide sequence: TGTGCCAGTAGTCGGGGAGAAACCTACGAGCAGTACTTC. It encodes CASSRGETYEQYF. The genes are TRBV19 and TRBJ2-7, with D possibly matching TRBD2 (5 bases). Between the trimmed V and J ends, which lost 5 bases and 2 bases, there was a span of 10 bases. The CDR3 extends over 13 amino acids. Germline assignment: CDR1 LNHDA and CDR2 SQIVND (reference sequence).

V and J are TRBV6-1 and TRBJ1-5, with a weak D call TRBD1 (5 bases). The germline V gene encodes CDR1 MNHNS and CDR2 SASEGT. This CDR3 has 17 residues. Trimming took 0 bases from V and 0 from J, leaving 12 bases between them. The CDR3: CASSEAGGRYSNQPQHF. CDR3 sequence (DNA): TGTGCCAGCAGTGAAGCCGGGGGGAGATATAGCAATCAGCCCCAGCATTTT.

The J gene is TRBJ2-1, the V gene TRBV10-3; D ambiguous. This CDR3 comprises 15 residues. V lost 7 bases and J lost 8, with 21 bases in between. Per germline, CDR1 ENHRY and CDR2 SYGVKD. The CDR3 region has the DNA TGTGCCATCATGAAAGAGCGCCGGCGGATCGATGAGCAGTTCTTC. Protein product: CAIMKERRRIDEQFF.

This rearrangement joins TRBV11-2 to TRBJ1-5; D call uncertain. This CDR3 has 14 residues. V was shortened by 1 base and J by 2 bases, with 6 bases between the two germline ends. The germline V gene encodes CDR1 SGHAT and CDR2 FQNNGV. For the CDR3, the DNA is TGTGCCAGCAGCTTAGGGCCCGGCAATCAGCCCCAGCATTTT. Amino acid sequence: CASSLGPGNQPQHF.

The table lists this clone with a few counts. The V and J genes are TRBV5-1 and TRBJ2-2; possible D gene TRBD1, 6 bases. Germline loops: CDR1 SGHRS, CDR2 YFSETQ. V gave up 2 bases and J gave up 2 bases, with 13 bases separating them. This CDR3 comprises 16 residues. CDR3 nucleotide sequence: TGCGCCAGCAGCTTCAGTGCAGGGGTTAACACCGGGGAGCTGTTTTTT. This gives the protein CASSFSAGVNTGELFF.

The chain has TRBV5-5 and TRBJ1-4; TRBD1 agrees at 7 bases. The V and J ends lost 1 base and 7 bases, in that order; junction bases with no gene match: 4. CDR1 is SGHKS, CDR2 YYEKEE, per germline (reference sequence). CDR3 size: 14 residues. The CDR3 protein is CASSLRQGGEKLFF. CDR3 DNA: TGTGCCAGCAGCTTGAGACAGGGTGGTGAAAAACTGTTTTTT.

This clone was seen just once. The V gene is TRBV9, the J gene TRBJ1-4, with D tentatively TRBD1 (5 bases). Trimming shortened V by 0 bases and J by 4 bases, and 10 bases separated the two germline ends. CDR1 and CDR2 from the germline V gene are SGDLS and YYNGEE. This CDR3 is built from 15 residues. The CDR3 region has the DNA TGTGCCAGCAGCGTAGGTGGGGGGGTTAATGAAAAACTGTTTTTT. Amino acids: CASSVGGGVNEKLFF.

This clone has only a few counts. The chain links TRBV4-1 to TRBJ1-5, with 9 bases aligning to TRBD1. The germline CDR1 and CDR2 sequences are MGHRA and YSYEKL. The V and J ends lost 0 bases and 0 bases, in that order; junction bases with no gene match: 9. The CDR3 length is 19 residues. The CDR3 bases are TGCGCCAGCAGCCAAGAGGTTCGCGGGACAGGGAATAGCAATCAGCCCCAGCATTTT. This codes for CASSQEVRGTGNSNQPQHF.

The rearrangement uses TRBV18 and TRBJ1-1, with TRBD1 matching over 7 bases. The CDR3 totals 18 residues. V was clipped by 3 bases and J by 1 base; unmatched bases: 14. Germline CDR1 is KGHSH and CDR2 is LQKENI. The CDR3 loop is CASSPEGGNRGTNTEAFF. The CDR3 region has the DNA TGTGCCAGCTCACCCGAGGGGGGTAACAGGGGAACGAACACTGAAGCTTTCTTT.

The count of this clone is one. The rearrangement joins TRBV4-1 to TRBJ1-1; D call uncertain. The CDR3 runs 13 residues. V shed 4 bases and J shed 11 bases, with 17 bases lying between them. The germline gives CDR1 MGHRA, CDR2 YSYEKL. CDR3 in amino acids: CASSPLEAANAFF. The DNA for the CDR3 is TGCGCCAGCAGCCCCCTCGAGGCAGCGAACGCTTTCTTT.

This clone occurred once. This chain joins TRBV29-1 and TRBJ2-7; TRBD1 aligns across 8 bases. Germline trimming cut 3 bases from V and 1 base from J; bases unmatched to any gene: 11. The CDR3 extends over 16 amino acids. Germline V gene sequence: CDR1 SQVTM, CDR2 ANQGSEA. The CDR3 region is CSVDRLGQAPSYEQYF. DNA for the CDR3: TGCAGCGTTGACCGACTGGGACAGGCGCCGTCCTACGAGCAGTACTTC.

The CDR3 DNA reads TGTGCCAGCAGCCGTGGACAGGGGCGTGAGACCCAGTACTTC. Amino acids: CASSRGQGRETQYF. The rearrangement links TRBV4-2 to TRBJ2-5; TRBD1 aligns across 9 bases. V lost 4 bases and J lost 5; bases outside the gene matches: 5. Germline V gives CDR1 LGHNA, CDR2 YNFKEQ. There are 14 residues in the CDR3.

The chain couples TRBV11-3 to TRBJ1-6; 8 bases line up with TRBD1. Trimming removed 5 bases from V and 9 bases from J; junction bases left unmatched: 6. Germline CDR1 SGHNT, CDR2 YENEEA. The CDR3 is made up of 14 amino acids. The CDR3 DNA reads TGTGCCAGCAGCATGGGACAGGTGCTTTCACCCCTCCACTTT. Its translation is CASSMGQVLSPLHF. The full variable domain, with the rest looked up from reference TRBV11-3 and TRBJ1-6, is EAGVVQSPRYKIIEKKQPVAFWCNPISGHNTLYWYLQNLGQGPELLIRYENEEAVDDSQLPKDRFSAERLKGVDSTLKIQPAELGDSAVYLCASSMGQVLSPLHFGNGTRLTVT.

This clone is a singleton in its sample. The rearrangement uses TRBV19 and TRBJ1-5; D possibly corresponds to TRBD1 (6 bases). The CDR3 has 16 residues. Germline loops: CDR1 LNHDA, CDR2 SQIVND (reference sequence). Deletions cut 3 bases from V and 3 bases from J, with 15 bases between. CDR3 in DNA: TGTGCCAGTAGTATGGGGGGAGGGGACATCAATCAGCCCCAGCATTTT. Protein: CASSMGGGDINQPQHF.

The J gene is TRBJ1-5, the V gene TRBV18; TRBD1 matches at 7 bases. The CDR3 extends over 15 amino acids. Unmatched junction bases numbered 5, after V lost 4 bases and J lost 2 bases. The germline V gene encodes CDR1 KGHSH and CDR2 LQKENI. CDR3 loop: CASSLTGDGNQPQHF. Here the CDR3 DNA reads TGTGCCAGCTCACTAACAGGGGACGGCAATCAGCCCCAGCATTTT. The full variable domain, in which reference TRBV18 and TRBJ1-5 provide the parts outside the CDR3, is NAGVMQNPRHLVRRRGQEARLRCSPMKGHSHVYWYRQLPEEGLKFMVYLQKENIIDESGMPKERFSAEFPKEGPSILRIQQVVRGDSAAYFCASSLTGDGNQPQHFGDGTRLSIL.

The CDR3 spells CAWSRDHTIYF. Here the CDR3 DNA reads TGTGCCTGGAGCCGGGATCACACCATATATTTT. This chain links TRBV30 with TRBJ1-3; D ambiguous. The germline CDR1 and CDR2 sequences are GTSNPN and SVGIG (reference sequence). V lost 3 bases to trimming and J lost 8 bases, with 8 bases between them. The CDR3 is 11 residues long.

This rearrangement joins TRBV14 to TRBJ2-1, with 8 bases fitting TRBD1. The CDR3 loop spans 12 amino acids. The germline gives CDR1 SGHDN, CDR2 FVKESK. Unmatched junction bases numbered 5, after V lost 4 bases and J lost 12 bases. CDR3 nucleotides: TGTGCCAGCAGCCCAGGGGGCTTGGGGCAGTTCTTC. It codes for CASSPGGLGQFF. The full variable domain, its missing parts supplied by reference TRBV14 and TRBJ2-1, is EAGVTQFPSHSVIEKGQTVTLRCDPISGHDNLYWYRRVMGKEIKFLLHFVKESKQDESGMPNNRFLAERTGGTYSTLKVQPAELEDSGVYFCASSPGGLGQFFGPGTRLTVL.

The chain links TRBV11-2 to TRBJ2-7, with TRBD1 matching 10 bases. The germline V gene encodes CDR1 SGHAT and CDR2 FQNNGV. This CDR3 has 15 residues. With 0 bases clipped from V and 3 bases from J, the junction kept 2 bases outside the gene matches. The CDR3 DNA reads TGTGCCAGCAGCTTAGAGGGGGACAGGGGCTACGAGCAGTACTTC. It codes for CASSLEGDRGYEQYF.

This sequence joins TRBV10-1 and TRBJ2-7, with 14 positions matching TRBD2. The junction had 4 bases not matched to a gene; V was cut back by 3 bases and J by 6 bases. This CDR3 is built from 15 residues. Germline-derived CDR1 and CDR2 are WNHNN and SYGVQD (reference sequence). The CDR3: CASSEGLAGGSEQYF. The CDR3 nucleotides are TGCGCCAGCAGTGAAGGACTAGCGGGAGGAAGCGAGCAGTACTTC.

V and J are TRBV15 and TRBJ1-5; D is unresolved. The ends were cut back, 0 bases at V and 4 bases at J, with 10 bases in the middle. Germline CDR1 LNHNV, CDR2 YYDKDF (reference sequence). The CDR3 runs to 15 residues. CDR3 coding DNA: TGTGCCACCAGCAGAGATTACCAGTTAAATCAGCCCCAGCATTTT. Translating gives CATSRDYQLNQPQHF. The variable domain in full, completed from reference TRBV15 and TRBJ1-5, reads DAMVIQNPRYQVTQFGKPVTLSCSQTLNHNVMYWYQQKSSQAPKLLFHYYDKDFNNEADTPDNFQSRRPNTSFCFLDIRSPGLGDTAMYLCATSRDYQLNQPQHFGDGTRLSIL.

The chain links TRBV2 to TRBJ2-1; possible D gene TRBD2, 6 bases. Germline assignment: CDR1 SNHLY and CDR2 FYNNEI. V was trimmed by 6 bases and J by 3 bases, leaving 12 bases between them. The CDR3 spans 14 residues. The CDR3 sequence: CASRKRVYYNEQFF. CDR3 in DNA: TGTGCCAGCAGGAAGCGGGTCTACTACAATGAGCAGTTCTTC.

This clone was observed once. This CDR3 is also generated by other DNA sequences in the sample. The J gene is TRBJ1-4, the V gene TRBV7-9; maybe TRBD1 (5 bases). The germline gives CDR1 SEHNR, CDR2 FQNEAQ (reference sequence). The CDR3 length is 14 residues. Trimming shortened V by 4 bases and J by 5 bases, and 11 bases separated the two germline ends. Here the CDR3 DNA reads TGTGCCAGCAGCTGGGTGGGGCCGAATGAAAAACTGTTTTTT. Translated: CASSWVGPNEKLFF.